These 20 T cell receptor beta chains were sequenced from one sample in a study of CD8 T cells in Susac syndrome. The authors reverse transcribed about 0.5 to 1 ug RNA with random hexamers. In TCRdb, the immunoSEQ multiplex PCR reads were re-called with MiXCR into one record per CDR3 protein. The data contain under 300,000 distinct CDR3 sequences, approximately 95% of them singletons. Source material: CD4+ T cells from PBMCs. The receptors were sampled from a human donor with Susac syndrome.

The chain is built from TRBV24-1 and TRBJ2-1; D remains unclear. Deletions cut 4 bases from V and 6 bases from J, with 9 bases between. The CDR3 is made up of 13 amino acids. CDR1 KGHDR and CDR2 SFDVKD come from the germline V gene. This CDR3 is CATSDRVGNEQFF. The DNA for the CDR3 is TGTGCCACCAGTGACCGGGTGGGCAATGAGCAGTTCTTC.

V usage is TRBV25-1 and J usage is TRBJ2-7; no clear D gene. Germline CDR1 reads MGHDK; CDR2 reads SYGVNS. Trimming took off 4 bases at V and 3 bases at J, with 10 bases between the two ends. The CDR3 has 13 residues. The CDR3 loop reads CASSGRVGYEQYF. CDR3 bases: TGTGCCAGCAGTGGTCGGGTGGGCTACGAGCAGTACTTC.

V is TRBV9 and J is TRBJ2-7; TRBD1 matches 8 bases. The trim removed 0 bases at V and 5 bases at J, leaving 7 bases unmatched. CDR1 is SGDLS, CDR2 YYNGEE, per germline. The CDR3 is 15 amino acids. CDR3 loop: CASSVGGQVGHEQYF. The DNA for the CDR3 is TGTGCCAGCAGCGTAGGGGGACAGGTAGGCCACGAGCAGTACTTC.

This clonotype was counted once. DNA for the CDR3: TGTGCCAGCAGCTCACCCCCGGACAACTCTGGGGCCAACGTCCTGACTTTC. Residues: CASSSPPDNSGANVLTF. The chain joins TRBV7-9 to TRBJ2-6; a possible D gene is TRBD1 (5 bases). V lost 4 bases to trimming and J lost 0 bases, with 13 bases between them. The CDR3 has 17 residues. CDR1 is SEHNR and CDR2 is FQNEAQ in the germline V gene (reference sequence).

The DNA of the CDR3 is TGTGCCAGCAGTCATACCGGCTACACTGAAGCTTTCTTT. This encodes CASSHTGYTEAFF. This sequence joins TRBV27 and TRBJ1-1; the D is unclear. This CDR3 comprises 13 residues. Trimming cost V 5 bases and J 3 bases, with 10 bases left between them. Germline V gives CDR1 MNHEY, CDR2 SMNVEV (reference sequence).

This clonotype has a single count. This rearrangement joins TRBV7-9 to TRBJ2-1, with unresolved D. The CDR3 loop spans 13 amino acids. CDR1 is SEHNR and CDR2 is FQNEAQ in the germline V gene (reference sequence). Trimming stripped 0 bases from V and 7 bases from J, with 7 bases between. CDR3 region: CASSLAQRNEQFF. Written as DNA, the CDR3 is TGTGCCAGCAGCTTAGCACAGCGAAATGAGCAGTTCTTC.

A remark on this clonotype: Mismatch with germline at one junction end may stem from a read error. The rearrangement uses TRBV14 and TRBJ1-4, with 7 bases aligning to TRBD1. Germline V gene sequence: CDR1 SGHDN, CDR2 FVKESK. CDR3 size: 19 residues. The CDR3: CASSQIVNRGVVTNEKLFF. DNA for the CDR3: TGTGCCAGCAGCCAAATCGTTAACAGGGGAGTGGTAACTAACGAAAAACTGTTTTTT.

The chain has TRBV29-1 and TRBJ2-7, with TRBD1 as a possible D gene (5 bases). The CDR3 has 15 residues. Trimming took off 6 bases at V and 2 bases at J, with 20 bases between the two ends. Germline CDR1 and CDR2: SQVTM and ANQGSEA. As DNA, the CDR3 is TGCAGCGTCGCCAAAGACAGTACAACAACCTACGAGCAGTACTTC. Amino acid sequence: CSVAKDSTTTYEQYF.

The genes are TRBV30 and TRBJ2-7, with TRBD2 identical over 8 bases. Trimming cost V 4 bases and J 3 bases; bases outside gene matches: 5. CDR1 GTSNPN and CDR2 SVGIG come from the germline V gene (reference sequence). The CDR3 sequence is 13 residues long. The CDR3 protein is CAWTSGYNYEQYF. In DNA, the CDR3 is TGTGCCTGGACTAGCGGGTACAACTACGAGCAGTACTTC. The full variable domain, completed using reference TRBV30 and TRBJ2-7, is SQTIHQWPATLVQPVGSPLSLECTVEGTSNPNLYWYRQAAGRGLQLLFYSVGIGQISSEVPQNLSASRPQDRQFILSSKKLLLSDSGFYLCAWTSGYNYEQYFGPGTRLTVT.

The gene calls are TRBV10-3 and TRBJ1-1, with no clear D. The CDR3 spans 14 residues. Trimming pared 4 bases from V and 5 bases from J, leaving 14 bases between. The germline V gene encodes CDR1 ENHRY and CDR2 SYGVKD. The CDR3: CAISVDLRGTEAFF. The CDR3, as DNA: TGTGCCATCAGTGTCGACCTTCGAGGGACTGAAGCTTTCTTT.

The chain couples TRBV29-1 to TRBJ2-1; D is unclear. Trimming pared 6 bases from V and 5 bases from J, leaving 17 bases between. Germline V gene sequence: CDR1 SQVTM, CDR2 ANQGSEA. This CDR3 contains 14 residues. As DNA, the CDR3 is TGCAGCGTCCTCCTTTTGACAAACCACAATGAGCAGTTCTTC. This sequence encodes CSVLLLTNHNEQFF.

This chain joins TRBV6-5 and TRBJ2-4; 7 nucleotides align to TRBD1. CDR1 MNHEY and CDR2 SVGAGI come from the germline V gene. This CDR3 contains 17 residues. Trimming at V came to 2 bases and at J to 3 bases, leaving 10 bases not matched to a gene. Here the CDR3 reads CASSYPTGEWVKNIQYF. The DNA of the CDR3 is TGTGCCAGCAGTTACCCTACAGGGGAGTGGGTCAAAAACATTCAGTACTTC.

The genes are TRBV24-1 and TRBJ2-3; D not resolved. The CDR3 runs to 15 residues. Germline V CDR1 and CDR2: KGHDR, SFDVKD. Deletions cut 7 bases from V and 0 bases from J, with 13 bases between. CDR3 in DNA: TGTGCCACCAGGCCTGCGTGGGGAAGCACAGATACGCAGTATTTT. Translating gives CATRPAWGSTDTQYF.

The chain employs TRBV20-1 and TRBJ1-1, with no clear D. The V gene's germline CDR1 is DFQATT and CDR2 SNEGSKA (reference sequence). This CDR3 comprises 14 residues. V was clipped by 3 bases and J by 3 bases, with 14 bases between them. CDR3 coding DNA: TGCAGTGCTAGTCTCCTCGGCGGGGACACTGAAGCTTTCTTT. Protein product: CSASLLGGDTEAFF.

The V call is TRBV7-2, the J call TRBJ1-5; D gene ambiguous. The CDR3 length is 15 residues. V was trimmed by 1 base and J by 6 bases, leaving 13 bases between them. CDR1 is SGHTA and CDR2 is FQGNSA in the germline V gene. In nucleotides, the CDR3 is TGTGCCAGCAGCTTAGGAAGCTCGGGCGGTCAGCCCCAGCATTTT. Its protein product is CASSLGSSGGQPQHF.

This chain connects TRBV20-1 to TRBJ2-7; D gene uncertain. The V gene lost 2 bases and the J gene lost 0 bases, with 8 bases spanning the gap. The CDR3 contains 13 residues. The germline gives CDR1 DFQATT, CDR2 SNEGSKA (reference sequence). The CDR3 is CSARPSYSYEQYF. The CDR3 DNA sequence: TGCAGTGCTAGACCCAGTTACTCCTACGAGCAGTACTTC.

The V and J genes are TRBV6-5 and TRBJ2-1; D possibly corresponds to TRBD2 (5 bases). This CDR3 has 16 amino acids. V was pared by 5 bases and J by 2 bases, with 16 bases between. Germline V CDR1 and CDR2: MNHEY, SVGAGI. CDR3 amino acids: CASSHGVDLPYNEQFF. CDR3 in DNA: TGTGCCAGCAGTCACGGGGTAGACCTCCCCTACAATGAGCAGTTCTTC.

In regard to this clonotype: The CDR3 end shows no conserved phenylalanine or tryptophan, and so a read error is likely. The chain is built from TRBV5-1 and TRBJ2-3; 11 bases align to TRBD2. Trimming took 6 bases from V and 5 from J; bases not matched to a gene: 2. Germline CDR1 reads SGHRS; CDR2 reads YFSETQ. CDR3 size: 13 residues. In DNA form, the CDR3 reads TGCGCCAGCAAACTAGCGGGAGTAGATACGCAGTATTCT. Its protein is CASKLAGVDTQYS.

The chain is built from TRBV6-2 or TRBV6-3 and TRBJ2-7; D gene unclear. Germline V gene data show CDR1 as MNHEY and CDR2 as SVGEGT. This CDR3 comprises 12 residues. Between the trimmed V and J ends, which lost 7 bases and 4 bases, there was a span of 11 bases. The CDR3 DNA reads TGTGCCAGCACCCGAACAACTTACGAGCAGTACTTC. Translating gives CASTRTTYEQYF.

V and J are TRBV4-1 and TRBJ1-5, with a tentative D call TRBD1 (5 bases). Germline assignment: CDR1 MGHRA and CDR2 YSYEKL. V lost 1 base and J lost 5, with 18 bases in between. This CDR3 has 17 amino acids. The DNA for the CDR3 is TGCGCCAGCAGCCAAGTCCAGGGTAGACGCCAGGATCAGCCCCAGCATTTT. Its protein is CASSQVQGRRQDQPQHF.